This TCR beta chain originates from a study of Tregs in tolerant kidney transplant recipients. Study results and caveats: Validation in larger populations is needed because few patients were studied. Expanding Tregs on activated donor B cells appeared to best identify donor-specific TCRbeta clones. No direct test of biological reproducibility was done here.

The table came from immunoSEQ multiplex PCR; TCRdb's copy has only in-frame clones and leaves some out. This sample has 75,000 to 95,000 clones, with about 92% found just once. Concerning this clone: Its antigen is still unknown.

CD4+CD25+CD127- Tregs, CD4+CD25- non-Tregs, CD4 and CD8 cells were sorted. Germline assignment: CDR1 SGHDT and CDR2 YYEEEE. Deletions cut 0 bases from V and 4 bases from J, with 11 bases between. CDR3 size: 15 residues. This chain joins TRBV5-6 and TRBJ2-4; D gene uncertain. Sequenced sample: CD8+ T cells from blood. This TCR was recovered from a human donor in good health. Here the CDR3 DNA reads TGTGCCAGCAGCTTGGACTCCCCTTTAAAAAACATTCAGTACTTC. Translating gives CASSLDSPLKNIQYF.